A single sample gave rise to the 11 T cell receptor beta chains below, sequenced in a study of blood T cell repertoires in COVID-19. Repertoires were generated with immunoSEQ multiplex PCR, while TCRdb's copy carries only in-frame clones and drops some. In the table there are 50,000 to 75,000 clones, approximately 95% of which are singletons. Source material: peripheral blood. Receptors were obtained from a man aged 70 or older with active COVID-19.

The chain carries TRBV5-1 and TRBJ2-1, with 8 bases aligning to TRBD2. The CDR3 extends over 15 amino acids. Germline loops: CDR1 SGHRS, CDR2 YFSETQ. V lost 5 bases and J lost 6; bases outside the gene matches: 10. The CDR3 sequence: CASSGLRGEFNEQFF. CDR3 coding DNA: TGCGCCAGCAGTGGTCTGCGGGGGGAATTCAATGAGCAGTTCTTC.

The chain joins TRBV18 to TRBJ1-3, with no clear D. Germline V gene lookup returns CDR1 KGHSH and CDR2 LQKENI. The CDR3 length is 16 residues. The V gene lost 2 bases and the J gene lost 3 bases, with 14 bases spanning the gap. In DNA form, the CDR3 reads TGTGCCAGCTCACCAGCTCAGGCAGCAGGTGGAAACACCATATATTTT. Amino acid sequence: CASSPAQAAGGNTIYF.

This sequence joins TRBV6-5 and TRBJ1-1; 9 bases are a match to TRBD1. Germline CDR1 and CDR2: MNHEY and SVGAGI. The CDR3 has 15 amino acids. V dropped 5 bases and J dropped 11; count of bases not matched to a gene: 15. This chain's CDR3 is CASSLSSGQGLGAFF. CDR3 DNA sequence: TGTGCCAGCAGTCTCTCCTCGGGACAGGGCCTGGGGGCTTTCTTT.

The rearrangement joins TRBV2 to TRBJ1-5, with a weak D call TRBD1 (5 bases). The V gene's germline CDR1 is SNHLY and CDR2 FYNNEI. This CDR3 is built from 15 residues. Trimming took off 7 bases at V and 5 bases at J, with 18 bases between the two ends. CDR3 sequence: CASKGRTNPDQPQHF. The CDR3 nucleotides are TGTGCCAGCAAGGGTCGGACAAACCCAGATCAGCCCCAGCATTTT.

The rearrangement links TRBV10-3 to TRBJ1-1; D perhaps matches TRBD1 (5 bases). The V end was cut by 6 bases, the J end by 1 base, with 12 bases between. The CDR3 loop spans 14 amino acids. From germline, CDR1 is ENHRY and CDR2 SYGVKD. The chain's CDR3 is CAISMTRGNTEAFF. In DNA form, the CDR3 reads TGTGCCATCAGCATGACAAGGGGGAACACTGAAGCTTTCTTT.

This chain links TRBV7-3 with TRBJ2-3; D might be TRBD2 (8 bases). Germline lookup yields CDR1 SGHTA and CDR2 FQGTGA. Deletions cut 1 base from V and 1 base from J, with 15 bases between. This CDR3 spans 17 amino acids. The CDR3 nucleotides read TGTGCCAGCAGCTTAAGTGGCGGGGGGACAGGCACAGATACGCAGTATTTT. It encodes CASSLSGGGTGTDTQYF.

This chain uses TRBV18 with TRBJ2-3; TRBD2 agrees at 14 bases. The V and J ends lost 4 bases and 5 bases, in that order; junction bases with no gene match: 2. The CDR3 consists of 15 residues. CDR1 and CDR2 from the germline V gene are KGHSH and LQKENI. Written as DNA, the CDR3 is TGTGCCAGCTCACGACTAGCGGGGGGGCAAGATACGCAGTATTTT. Its protein is CASSRLAGGQDTQYF.

The CDR3 region has the DNA TGCAGCGTTGAAGCTGACAGGGGGGGTCCCCAAGAGACCCAGTACTTC. Translation: CSVEADRGGPQETQYF. V gene TRBV29-1 combines with J gene TRBJ2-5; 9 nucleotides align to TRBD1. From germline, CDR1 is SQVTM and CDR2 ANQGSEA. This CDR3 is built from 16 residues. The V segment lost 1 base and the J segment 1 base; nucleotides outside the gene matches: 7.

The chain has TRBV28 and TRBJ1-3; D is undetermined. The germline gives CDR1 MDHEN, CDR2 SYDVKM. V lost 2 bases, J lost 2 bases, and 19 bases lay in between. The CDR3 totals 18 residues. The CDR3 loop reads CASSLRILGGVTGNTIYF. CDR3 nucleotides: TGTGCCAGCAGTTTACGCATTTTGGGAGGTGTCACTGGAAACACCATATATTTT.

This chain joins TRBV11-2 and TRBJ1-2; tentative D call: TRBD1 (5 bases). Trimming pared 1 base from V and 7 bases from J, leaving 16 bases between. The germline CDR1 and CDR2 sequences are SGHAT and FQNNGV. The CDR3 extends over 15 amino acids. CDR3 nucleotides: TGTGCCAGCAGCTTAGGGAGGTTCGGGGGATCTGGCTACACCTTC. It specifies CASSLGRFGGSGYTF.

The chain links TRBV24-1 to TRBJ2-1; D not certain. The V gene lost 8 bases and the J gene lost 7 bases, with 8 bases spanning the gap. Germline loops: CDR1 KGHDR, CDR2 SFDVKD. CDR3 length: 11 amino acids. The CDR3 DNA sequence: TGTGCCACCAACTACCTTAATGAGCAGTTCTTC. Residues: CATNYLNEQFF.